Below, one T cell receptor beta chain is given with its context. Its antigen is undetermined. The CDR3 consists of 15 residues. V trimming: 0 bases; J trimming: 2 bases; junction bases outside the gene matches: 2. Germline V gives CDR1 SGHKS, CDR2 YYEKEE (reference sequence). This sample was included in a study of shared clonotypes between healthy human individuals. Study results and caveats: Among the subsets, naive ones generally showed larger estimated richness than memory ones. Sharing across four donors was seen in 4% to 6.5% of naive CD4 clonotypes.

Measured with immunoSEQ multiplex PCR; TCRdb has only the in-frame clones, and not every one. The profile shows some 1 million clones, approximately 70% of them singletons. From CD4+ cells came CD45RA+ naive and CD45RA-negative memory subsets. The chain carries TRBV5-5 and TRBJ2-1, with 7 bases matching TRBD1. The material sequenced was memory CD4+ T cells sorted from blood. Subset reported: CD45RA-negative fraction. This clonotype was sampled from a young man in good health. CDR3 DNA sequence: TGTGCCAGCAGCTTGGAAGGGACAGCCTACAATGAGCAGTTCTTC. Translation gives CASSLEGTAYNEQFF.